This T cell receptor beta chain was sequenced in a study of cytomegalovirus exposure and HLA in healthy donors. Whole-study findings and limits: Many donors shared some public TCRs, even though most TCR sequences were rare.

TCRdb's table, derived via immunoSEQ multiplex PCR, lists solely in-frame clones and lacks some. The repertoire holds about 260,000 clones, with about 90% as singletons. The CDR3 runs 14 residues. V shed 4 bases, J shed 4 bases, and the junction held 4 bases outside the gene matches. Germline CDR1 is MDHEN and CDR2 is SYDVKM. As regards this clone: Its antigen is currently unknown.

This TCR was sampled from a woman aged 25 to 39 in good health and CMV-seronegative. Sequencing was done on a sample of PBMCs. V is TRBV28 and J is TRBJ2-1; 7 nucleotides align to TRBD1. CDR3 coding DNA: TGTGCCAGCAGTTACAGGGGACCTTACAATGAGCAGTTCTTC. Amino acids: CASSYRGPYNEQFF.